The next 21 T cell receptor beta chains were all read from a single sample in a study of PD-1 blockade in mismatch repair-deficient tumors. Libraries were prepared by immunoSEQ multiplex PCR; TCRdb keeps only in-frame clonotypes and omits some of them. The table lists some 16,000 clones, around 82% of them singletons. The material was PBMCs, obtained approximately five months after starting pembrolizumab. The receptors derive from an adult with mismatch repair-deficient cancer.

J is TRBJ2-3 and V is TRBV19, with D unclear. The CDR3 covers 17 residues. Germline CDR1 is LNHDA and CDR2 is SQIVND (reference sequence). Between the trimmed V and J ends, which lost 1 base and 0 bases, there was a span of 14 bases. CDR3 sequence reads: CASSIGPPSGSTDTQYF. The DNA of the CDR3 is TGTGCCAGTAGTATAGGCCCCCCCTCCGGGAGCACAGATACGCAGTATTTT.

The chain uses TRBV19 and TRBJ1-4, with D hard to call. V was cut by 6 bases and J by 1 base, with 15 bases left in between. The CDR3 is made up of 16 amino acids. The V gene's germline CDR1 is LNHDA and CDR2 SQIVND (reference sequence). The CDR3 here is CASRLRESGTNEKLFF. CDR3 bases: TGTGCCAGTAGACTTCGAGAAAGTGGAACTAATGAAAAACTGTTTTTT.

This clone was detected only a few times. This chain links TRBV28 with TRBJ1-1; D is uncertain. The germline gives CDR1 MDHEN, CDR2 SYDVKM. CDR3 size: 14 residues. Trimming stripped 5 bases from V and 1 base from J, with 11 bases between. CDR3 protein: CASSPGVSNTEAFF. The CDR3 DNA reads TGTGCCAGCAGTCCCGGGGTTTCGAACACTGAAGCTTTCTTT.

A few counts support this clone. The chain recombines TRBV28 with TRBJ2-7; D is unresolved. Trimming pared 8 bases from V and 2 bases from J, leaving 19 bases between. This CDR3 has 15 residues. The germline V gene encodes CDR1 MDHEN and CDR2 SYDVKM. CDR3 sequence: CASHPGVVRAYEQYF. The CDR3 bases are TGTGCCAGCCATCCCGGAGTAGTACGGGCCTACGAGCAGTACTTC. The complete variable domain, with remaining parts taken from reference TRBV28 and TRBJ2-7, reads DVKVTQSSRYLVKRTGEKVFLECVQDMDHENMFWYRQDPGLGLRLIYFSYDVKMKEKGDIPEGYSVSREKKERFSLILESASTNQTSMYLCASHPGVVRAYEQYFGPGTRLTVT.

The rearrangement joins TRBV5-6 to TRBJ2-5; D remains ambiguous. The CDR3 totals 11 residues. Germline V CDR1 and CDR2: SGHDT, YYEEEE. V lost 0 bases and J 5 bases, leaving 2 bases between the germline ends. The CDR3 DNA is TGTGCCAGCAGCTTGGCTGAGACCCAGTACTTC. This encodes CASSLAETQYF. The full variable domain, its missing parts supplied by reference TRBV5-6 and TRBJ2-5, is DAGVTQSPTHLIKTRGQQVTLRCSPKSGHDTVSWYQQALGQGPQFIFQYYEEEERQRGNFPDRFSGHQFPNYSSELNVNALLLGDSALYLCASSLAETQYFGPGTRLLVL.

The rearrangement uses TRBV10-3 and TRBJ2-2, with a weak D call TRBD2 (5 bases). CDR3 size: 14 residues. CDR1 ENHRY and CDR2 SYGVKD come from the germline V gene. With 3 bases removed from V and 1 base from J, the gap between germline ends came to 6 bases. CDR3 amino acids: CAISERENTGELFF. CDR3 DNA: TGTGCCATCAGTGAACGGGAGAACACCGGGGAGCTGTTTTTT.

The chain joins TRBV29-1 to TRBJ2-7; D remains ambiguous. This CDR3 region has 13 residues. The germline V gene encodes CDR1 SQVTM and CDR2 ANQGSEA. Trimming took off 3 bases at V and 3 bases at J, with 12 bases between the two ends. The CDR3 here is CSVETTVHYEQYF. In DNA form, the CDR3 reads TGCAGCGTTGAGACCACAGTCCACTACGAGCAGTACTTC.

The CDR3 DNA follows: TGTGCCAGTAGTTTCGGACATACAGGGTCACCCCTCCACTTT. It translates to CASSFGHTGSPLHF. This chain uses TRBV19 with TRBJ1-6; tentatively, D is TRBD1 (6 bases). The length of the CDR3 is 14 residues. V lost 5 bases and J 10 bases, leaving 15 bases between the germline ends. Germline V gives CDR1 LNHDA, CDR2 SQIVND (reference sequence).

V and J are TRBV19 and TRBJ1-1; tentative D call: TRBD1 (6 bases). The ends were cut back, 4 bases at V and 1 base at J, with 13 bases in the middle. Germline V gene sequence: CDR1 LNHDA, CDR2 SQIVND (reference sequence). The CDR3 totals 15 residues. In DNA form, the CDR3 reads TGTGCCAGTAGTACCTTGGGACACCCGAACACTGAAGCTTTCTTT. It specifies CASSTLGHPNTEAFF. Based on the CDR3 plus reference TRBV19 and TRBJ1-1, the full variable domain is DGGITQSPKYLFRKEGQNVTLSCEQNLNHDAMYWYRQDPGQGLRLIYYSQIVNDFQKGDIAEGYSVSREKKESFPLTVTSAQKNPTAFYLCASSTLGHPNTEAFFGQGTRLTVV.

The CDR3 region is CASSPPGQREQYF. In nucleotides, the CDR3 is TGCGCCAGCAGCCCTCCGGGACAGAGGGAGCAGTACTTC. This chain links TRBV4-1 with TRBJ2-7; 7 bases align to TRBD1. Losses at the gene ends were 4 bases for V and 7 bases for J; bases not matched to a gene: 7. CDR3 length equals 13 residues. Looked up from germline, CDR1 is MGHRA and CDR2 is YSYEKL.

The chain has TRBV29-1 and TRBJ2-1; TRBD1 aligns across 9 bases. The CDR3 totals 15 residues. CDR1 is SQVTM and CDR2 is ANQGSEA in the germline V gene. The junction had 12 bases not matched to a gene; V was cut back by 4 bases and J by 8 bases. The CDR3 sequence is CSVGGRTGVSHEQFF. CDR3 bases: TGCAGCGTTGGGGGTAGGACAGGGGTTTCGCATGAGCAGTTCTTC.

V gene TRBV28 combines with J gene TRBJ2-6; D might be TRBD1 (6 bases). Trimming cost V 8 bases and J 0 bases, with 23 bases left between them. Germline assignment: CDR1 MDHEN and CDR2 SYDVKM. There are 19 residues in the CDR3. This CDR3 reads CASRAVWGQRSSGANVLTF. The CDR3 DNA reads as TGTGCCAGCCGAGCTGTCTGGGGGCAGAGAAGCTCTGGGGCCAACGTCCTGACTTTC.

The chain is built from TRBV6-4 and TRBJ2-3; D remains unclear. The CDR3 is made up of 16 amino acids. Germline V gives CDR1 MRHNA, CDR2 SNTAGT. V was clipped by 0 bases and J by 7 bases, with 17 bases between them. The CDR3 DNA follows: TGTGCCAGCAGTGACTCAGGCGGATCCGGAGCACATACGCAGTATTTT. It is translated as CASSDSGGSGAHTQYF.

A single count supports this clone. This rearrangement joins TRBV7-2 to TRBJ2-3; 7 nucleotides agree with TRBD2. This CDR3 is built from 17 residues. Germline CDR1 is SGHTA and CDR2 is FQGNSA. V shed 1 base and J 1 base; nucleotides not matched to a gene: 8. The CDR3 DNA sequence: TGTGCCAGCAGCTTAGGCCAACTAGCGCCGGGCACAGATACGCAGTATTTT. Translation gives CASSLGQLAPGTDTQYF.

The chain is built from TRBV5-1 and TRBJ2-7; 8 bases align to TRBD2. V was pared by 3 bases and J by 7 bases, with 9 bases of the junction left unmatched. Germline lookup yields CDR1 SGHRS and CDR2 YFSETQ. CDR3 length: 14 amino acids. The CDR3 coding sequence is TGCGCCAGCAGCTGGACCGCGGGAGGTGGTGAGCAGTACTTC. Translation: CASSWTAGGGEQYF. The full variable domain, completed using reference TRBV5-1 and TRBJ2-7, is KAGVTQTPRYLIKTRGQQVTLSCSPISGHRSVSWYQQTPGQGLQFLFEYFSETQRNKGNFPGRFSGRQFSNSRSEMNVSTLELGDSALYLCASSWTAGGGEQYFGPGTRLTVT.

This sequence joins TRBV5-1 and TRBJ2-5; 7 bases agree with TRBD1. Germline CDR1 and CDR2: SGHRS and YFSETQ. The CDR3 consists of 14 residues. Germline trimming cut 2 bases from V and 2 bases from J; bases unmatched to any gene: 3. The CDR3 protein is CASSFYRGQETQYF. The CDR3 DNA is TGCGCCAGCAGCTTCTACAGGGGACAAGAGACCCAGTACTTC.

V and J are TRBV27 and TRBJ2-1; D remains ambiguous. This CDR3 spans 16 amino acids. V lost 1 base to trimming and J lost 1 base, with 11 bases between them. Per the germline V gene, CDR1 is MNHEY and CDR2 is SMNVEV (reference sequence). This chain's CDR3 is CASSLWRSESYNEQFF. As DNA, the CDR3 is TGTGCCAGCAGTTTATGGAGATCGGAATCCTACAATGAGCAGTTCTTC.

The rearrangement uses TRBV2 and TRBJ2-1, with 8 bases that match TRBD1. J gave up 9 bases and V 8 bases, and 9 bases lay outside the gene matches. There are 13 residues in the CDR3. Germline V gene lookup returns CDR1 SNHLY and CDR2 FYNNEI. CDR3: CASGQGYLGEQFF. The DNA of the CDR3 is TGTGCCAGCGGACAGGGCTACCTCGGTGAGCAGTTCTTC.

V is TRBV7-9 and J is TRBJ2-3, with 10 bases aligning to TRBD1. In germline, CDR1 is SEHNR, CDR2 FQNEAQ (reference sequence). Trimming at V came to 5 bases and at J to 0 bases, leaving 8 bases not matched to a gene. There are 17 residues in the CDR3. The CDR3 DNA follows: TGTGCCAGCAGCCCGGGGGACAGGGGACAGAGCACAGATACGCAGTATTTT. Its translation is CASSPGDRGQSTDTQYF.

The CDR3 here is CASSMGGPGQPQHF. The CDR3 DNA is TGTGCCAGTAGTATGGGGGGGCCAGGGCAGCCCCAGCATTTT. The V and J genes are TRBV19 and TRBJ1-5; possible D gene TRBD1, 6 bases. The CDR3 has 14 residues. Deletions cut 3 bases from V and 7 bases from J, with 13 bases between. In germline, CDR1 is LNHDA, CDR2 SQIVND (reference sequence).

This rearrangement joins TRBV28 to TRBJ1-1, with TRBD1 as a possible D gene (6 bases). Germline assignment: CDR1 MDHEN and CDR2 SYDVKM. Trimming removed 6 bases at V and 5 bases at J, with 19 bases between. The CDR3 contains 15 residues. The CDR3 sequence: CASSPGTRVGTEAFF. DNA of the CDR3: TGTGCCAGCAGCCCCGGGACAAGGGTTGGGACTGAAGCTTTCTTT.